This T cell receptor (beta chain) was obtained from a study of blood T cell repertoires in COVID-19. Study background: COVID-19 samples, acute and convalescent, were from the United States, Italy and Spain. PBMCs, B-cell-depleted T cells, or T cells were the source of the cDNA or gDNA that made up the material.

In the authors' workflow: Estimated nucleated cell counts came from reference gene primer amplification. Profiled with immunoSEQ multiplex PCR; TCRdb holds only in-frame clones, not every one. The V and J calls and clone size come from that table; D and trimming were worked out from the DNA. The profile covers about 160,000 clones, with around nine tenths appearing a single time and around a tenth taken by the ten largest. V was clipped by 2 bases and J by 2 bases, with 13 bases between them. The CDR3 contains 17 residues. Germline CDR1 and CDR2: MDHEN and SYDVKM. Seattle's cohort entered during active infection and was followed longitudinally.

This receptor was taken from a woman between 65 and 79 years old with COVID-19, enrolled during active disease. The sample taken for sequencing was peripheral blood. The rearrangement links TRBV28 to TRBJ2-6; D is uncertain. CDR3 DNA sequence: TGTGCCAGCAGTTTAGGCAGGTTTATGACTGGGGCCAACGTCCTGACTTTC. This encodes CASSLGRFMTGANVLTF.